Following are 28 T cell receptor beta chains from one sample sequenced in a study of response to subunit inactivated influenza vaccine. One entry per CDR3 protein, called by TCRdb with MiXCR from the RT-PCR reads. The sample lists about 480,000 distinct CDR3 sequences, 10% to 15% occurring once. Sequences were derived from PBMCs from blood, sampled around seven weeks after vaccination. All receptors come from a man aged 50 to 59 who received an inactivated influenza vaccine.

This clonotype was counted only a few times. J is TRBJ1-5 and V is TRBV11-2, with D tentatively TRBD1 (5 bases). Germline CDR1 SGHAT, CDR2 FQNNGV. With 5 bases removed from V and 4 bases from J, the gap between germline ends came to 15 bases. The CDR3 has 15 amino acids. CDR3 bases: TGTGCCAGCAGCGAAACAGGCCGGGAGAATCAGCCCCAGCATTTT. The encoded protein is CASSETGRENQPQHF.

This clonotype was counted a few times. V and J are TRBV28 and TRBJ1-5; 11 nucleotides agree with TRBD1. The length of the CDR3 is 18 residues. V gave up 3 bases and J gave up 4 bases; unmatched junction bases: 11. In germline, CDR1 is MDHEN, CDR2 SYDVKM. The CDR3 loop reads CASSFPRTGGRRNQPQHF. CDR3 coding DNA: TGTGCCAGCAGTTTTCCGCGGACAGGGGGCCGGAGAAATCAGCCCCAGCATTTT.

DNA of the CDR3: TGTGCCAGCAGCTTTACTTGGGGCCGGGGTTCGGAGACCCAGTACTTC. It codes for CASSFTWGRGSETQYF. The V gene is TRBV7-8, the J gene TRBJ2-5; D tentatively fits TRBD1 or TRBD2 (5 bases each). Trimming pared 3 bases from V and 5 bases from J, leaving 19 bases between. Germline V lookup: CDR1 SGHVS, CDR2 FQNEAQ. CDR3 length: 16 residues. Filled out from reference TRBV7-8 and TRBJ2-5, the complete variable domain reads GAGVSQSPRYKVAKRGQDVALRCDPISGHVSLFWYQQALGQGPEFLTYFQNEAQLDKSGLPSDRFFAERPEGSVSTLKIQRTQQEDSAVYLCASSFTWGRGSETQYFGPGTRLLVL.

This clonotype was seen a handful of times. The chain couples TRBV28 to TRBJ1-5; TRBD1 matches at 10 bases. Germline values: CDR1 MDHEN, CDR2 SYDVKM. V was pared by 5 bases and J by 4 bases, with 14 bases of the junction left unmatched. The CDR3 has 18 amino acids. CDR3 sequence: CASSPPPMGQGRNQPQHF. In DNA, the CDR3 is TGTGCCAGCAGTCCCCCGCCTATGGGACAGGGGAGAAATCAGCCCCAGCATTTT. Filled out from reference TRBV28 and TRBJ1-5, the complete variable domain reads DVKVTQSSRYLVKRTGEKVFLECVQDMDHENMFWYRQDPGLGLRLIYFSYDVKMKEKGDIPEGYSVSREKKERFSLILESASTNQTSMYLCASSPPPMGQGRNQPQHFGDGTRLSIL.

The chain uses TRBV6-1 and TRBJ2-7; D possibly corresponds to TRBD1 (5 bases). V lost 7 bases and J lost 0, with 13 bases in between. The CDR3 consists of 14 residues. The V gene's germline CDR1 is MNHNS and CDR2 SASEGT. The CDR3 bases are TGTGCCAGCACCTACATCAGGGACTCCTACGAGCAGTACTTC. It translates to CASTYIRDSYEQYF.

A few counts support this clonotype. The chain's CDR3 is CASSIPTGEQFF. The CDR3 nucleotides are TGTGCCAGCAGTATCCCGACAGGCGAGCAGTTCTTC. The chain combines TRBV28 with TRBJ2-1; a weak D match, TRBD1 (6 bases). Germline CDR1 reads MDHEN; CDR2 reads SYDVKM. Trimming shortened V by 5 bases and J by 10 bases, and 12 bases separated the two germline ends. The CDR3 is 12 residues long.

The sample holds a few counts of this clonotype. CDR3 in amino acids: CSARVAGGRGFNEQFF. DNA of the CDR3: TGCAGTGCTAGAGTAGCGGGGGGGCGGGGGTTCAATGAGCAGTTCTTC. The gene calls are TRBV20-1 and TRBJ2-1; TRBD2 matches 11 bases. The germline CDR1 and CDR2 sequences are DFQATT and SNEGSKA (reference sequence). This CDR3 is built from 16 residues. V lost 1 base to trimming and J lost 6 bases; unmatched junction nucleotides: 8.

The chain carries TRBV7-2 and TRBJ2-7; perhaps D is TRBD1 or TRBD2 (5 bases each). The germline V gene encodes CDR1 SGHTA and CDR2 FQGNSA. V was shortened by 0 bases and J by 10 bases, with 13 bases between the two germline ends. There are 13 residues in the CDR3. CDR3 DNA sequence: TGTGCCAGCAGCTTAGCTGAGGCAGGGAGTCAGTACTTC. Its translation: CASSLAEAGSQYF.

This clonotype was seen a few times. V is TRBV5-1 and J is TRBJ2-5; D unclear. Trimming left V 2 bases short and J 3 bases short, with 8 bases between. The germline V gene encodes CDR1 SGHRS and CDR2 YFSETQ. The CDR3 has 13 residues. The CDR3 here is CASSFGFKETQYF. In nucleotides, the CDR3 is TGCGCCAGCAGCTTTGGGTTTAAAGAGACCCAGTACTTC.

This clonotype was seen more than once but under ten times. The J gene is TRBJ2-7, the V gene TRBV5-1; tentative D call: TRBD1 (6 bases). In germline, CDR1 is SGHRS, CDR2 YFSETQ. V was pared by 1 base and J by 4 bases, with 12 bases between. The length of the CDR3 is 14 residues. CDR3 in amino acids: CASSLKQGRYEQYF. The CDR3 nucleotides are TGCGCCAGCAGCTTGAAACAGGGACGATACGAGCAGTACTTC.

A few counts support this clonotype. The chain is built from TRBV20-1 and TRBJ1-5; tentatively, D is TRBD1 (5 bases). V was cut by 3 bases and J by 5 bases, with 14 bases left in between. This CDR3 is 14 amino acids long. Germline V CDR1 and CDR2: DFQATT, SNEGSKA (reference sequence). In DNA, the CDR3 is TGCAGTGCTAGTAAGGGGTCAGAAGATCAGCCCCAGCATTTT. Amino acids: CSASKGSEDQPQHF.

The V call is TRBV7-3, the J call TRBJ2-3; the D gene is possibly TRBD2 (6 bases). The V end lost 5 bases, the J end lost 2 bases, and 14 bases lay between the germline ends. The CDR3 totals 15 residues. Per the germline V gene, CDR1 is SGHTA and CDR2 is FQGTGA. The CDR3 DNA reads TGTGCCAGCAGCCGTACGGGACTTCACACAGATACGCAGTATTTT. It codes for CASSRTGLHTDTQYF.

This chain joins TRBV12-5 and TRBJ2-3; TRBD1 or TRBD2 may be the D gene (5 bases each). CDR3 length: 16 residues. CDR1 and CDR2 (germline): LGHNT, FRNRAP. Between the trimmed V and J ends, which lost 4 bases and 0 bases, there was a span of 14 bases. CDR3 DNA: TGTGCTAGTGGTTGGGGACGGACCACTAGCACAGATACGCAGTATTTT. It is translated as CASGWGRTTSTDTQYF.

The V call is TRBV19, the J call TRBJ2-3, with D unresolved. CDR1 LNHDA and CDR2 SQIVND come from the germline V gene (reference sequence). V lost 0 bases to trimming and J lost 1 base, with 5 bases between them. CDR3 length equals 14 residues. The CDR3 here is CASSIDGRTDTQYF. CDR3 DNA: TGTGCCAGTAGTATAGACGGTCGCACAGATACGCAGTATTTT.

This clonotype was seen only a few times. The rearrangement uses TRBV10-3 and TRBJ2-3; D unclear. CDR1 is ENHRY and CDR2 is SYGVKD in the germline V gene. Trimming removed 0 bases at V and 0 bases at J, with 16 bases between. The CDR3 extends over 18 amino acids. The CDR3 nucleotides read TGTGCCATCAGTGAGTCGGGCAGCGCACCTTCTAGCACAGATACGCAGTATTTT. Protein: CAISESGSAPSSTDTQYF.

CDR3 sequence reads: CASSITAVQYSGNTIYF. Here the CDR3 DNA reads TGTGCCAGCAGCATTACCGCGGTTCAATACTCTGGAAACACCATATATTTT. This rearrangement joins TRBV7-2 to TRBJ1-3, with D unresolved. V was clipped by 5 bases and J by 0 bases, with 17 bases between them. From germline, CDR1 is SGHTA and CDR2 FQGNSA. The CDR3 extends over 17 amino acids.

J is TRBJ2-3 and V is TRBV7-2, with 12 positions matching TRBD2. The germline gives CDR1 SGHTA, CDR2 FQGNSA. J was trimmed by 2 bases and V by 4 bases; bases with no gene match: 4. The CDR3 totals 16 residues. The CDR3 region has the DNA TGTGCCAGCAGCTCCACTAGCGGGGGGACCACAGATACGCAGTATTTT. This encodes CASSSTSGGTTDTQYF.

The rearrangement uses TRBV11-1 and TRBJ2-1; 7 bases are shared with TRBD2. Germline-derived CDR1 and CDR2 are SGHAT and FQDESV (reference sequence). The length of the CDR3 is 18 residues. Losses at the gene ends were 3 bases for V and 8 bases for J; bases not matched to a gene: 19. The CDR3 loop is CASSFPLAAKDTFDEQFF. CDR3 DNA: TGTGCCAGCAGCTTCCCGCTAGCGGCAAAGGATACATTCGATGAGCAGTTCTTC. Based on the CDR3 plus reference TRBV11-1 and TRBJ2-1, the full variable domain is EAEVAQSPRYKITEKSQAVAFWCDPISGHATLYWYRQILGQGPELLVQFQDESVVDDSQLPKDRFSAERLKGVDSTLKIQPAELGDSAMYLCASSFPLAAKDTFDEQFFGPGTRLTVL.

On this clonotype: At one of its ends the junction is not consistent with the germline gene, which may arise from a read error. This rearrangement joins TRBV6-5 to TRBJ1-3; no firm D call. Germline V lookup: CDR1 MNHEY, CDR2 SVGAGI. CDR3 length: 16 amino acids. The CDR3 protein is CASSYSGVRSGNTMYF. CDR3 coding DNA: TGTGCCAGCAGTTACTCTGGCGTACGCTCTGGAAACACCATGTATTTT.

This clonotype was detected a few times. The chain carries TRBV27 and TRBJ2-7, with 12 bases lining up with TRBD2. Germline V gene lookup returns CDR1 MNHEY and CDR2 SMNVEV (reference sequence). This CDR3 is 15 amino acids long. The V segment lost 6 bases and the J segment 4 bases; nucleotides outside the gene matches: 7. Here the CDR3 reads CASRPTSGGRYEQYF. CDR3 bases: TGTGCCAGCAGACCGACTAGCGGGGGCCGTTACGAGCAGTACTTC.

This rearrangement joins TRBV20-1 to TRBJ2-1; possibly TRBD1 or TRBD2 for D (5 bases each). The CDR3 is 13 residues long. The ends were cut back, 6 bases at V and 4 bases at J, with 13 bases in the middle. The germline CDR1 and CDR2 sequences are DFQATT and SNEGSKA (reference sequence). This CDR3 is CSAPGPEYNEQFF. The CDR3 DNA reads TGCAGTGCGCCGGGACCAGAATACAATGAGCAGTTCTTC.

The V call is TRBV2, the J call TRBJ2-1; D may be TRBD1 or TRBD2 (5 bases each). V was pared by 1 base and J by 4 bases, with 11 bases between. Germline values: CDR1 SNHLY, CDR2 FYNNEI. The CDR3 totals 15 residues. The DNA for the CDR3 is TGTGCCAGCAGTGAAGTCGGGACGCCATACAATGAGCAGTTCTTC. Translated, it gives CASSEVGTPYNEQFF.

The J gene is TRBJ2-6, the V gene TRBV2; no clear D. The CDR3 extends over 14 amino acids. Trimming removed 6 bases from V and 0 bases from J, with 6 bases in between. Germline V gene sequence: CDR1 SNHLY, CDR2 FYNNEI. DNA for the CDR3: TGTGCCAGCAGGAAGAGCTCTGGGGCCAACGTCCTGACTTTC. As protein: CASRKSSGANVLTF.

The chain is built from TRBV7-2 and TRBJ1-2; tentatively, D is TRBD1 (6 bases). The CDR3 is 14 residues long. Germline V lookup: CDR1 SGHTA, CDR2 FQGNSA. V lost 5 bases and J lost 7, with 17 bases in between. The CDR3 coding sequence is TGTGCCAGCAGCCCTTTTGAAGGGGGGTCTGGCTACACCTTC. Its translation is CASSPFEGGSGYTF.

Only a few counts were recorded for this clonotype. The V and J genes are TRBV12-3 or TRBV12-4 and TRBJ2-3; 14 nucleotides align to TRBD2. J was trimmed by 7 bases and V by 6 bases; bases with no gene match: 12. The CDR3 loop spans 17 amino acids. CDR3 DNA: TGTGCCAGCAGCTTAATCGGGACTAGCGGGAGTTTAAATACGCAGTATTTT. It encodes CASSLIGTSGSLNTQYF.

In this sample, this clonotype turned up many times. The chain couples TRBV15 to TRBJ2-7; no definite D call. The length of the CDR3 is 13 residues. The germline CDR1 and CDR2 sequences are LNHNV and YYDKDF (reference sequence). The ends were cut back, 0 bases at V and 4 bases at J, with 7 bases in the middle. The CDR3 nucleotides read TGTGCCACCAGCAGAGAGGATGCTTACGAGCAGTACTTC. This translates into CATSREDAYEQYF.

The rearrangement links TRBV11-2 to TRBJ2-7; D not resolved. Looked up from germline, CDR1 is SGHAT and CDR2 is FQNNGV. CDR3 length: 14 residues. Trimming took off 0 bases at V and 4 bases at J, with 10 bases between the two ends. The CDR3: CASSLDFLGYEQYF. The CDR3 nucleotides read TGTGCCAGCAGCTTAGATTTTTTAGGTTACGAGCAGTACTTC.

In this sample, this clonotype turned up a few times. V and J are TRBV29-1 and TRBJ1-1; the match to TRBD1 covers 10 bases. This CDR3 is 15 amino acids long. After removal of 7 bases from V and 6 bases from J, the junction contained 14 bases not matched to a gene. Germline V gives CDR1 SQVTM, CDR2 ANQGSEA. The CDR3 protein is CSARQGARVGAEAFF. The CDR3 DNA follows: TGCAGCGCGCGACAGGGGGCTAGGGTAGGCGCTGAAGCTTTCTTT.